The next 3 T cell receptor beta chains were all read from a single sample in a study of Graves' ophthalmopathy and Graves' hyperthyroidism. RNA transcripts were the template, and TCR beta CDR3 regions were amplified from them. HTBI-primed RT-PCR formed the first round, and a multiplex PCR formed the second. TCRdb analysed the multiplex PCR reads with MiXCR anew, one entry per CDR3 protein. The sample comprises 740,000 or so distinct CDR3 sequences, approximately 40% of which are singletons, and 44% rests with the top ten. What was sequenced was peripheral blood. The source is an adult man with Graves' ophthalmopathy.

The J gene is TRBJ1-1, the V gene TRBV7-9, with D possibly TRBD1 on 5 matching bases. This CDR3 spans 15 amino acids. V was cut by 2 bases and J by 6 bases, with 16 bases left in between. Per the germline V gene, CDR1 is SEHNR and CDR2 is FQNEAQ (reference sequence). DNA for the CDR3: TGTGCCAGCAGCTTAACCGACAGAAGCGGGTCTGAAGCTTTCTTT. It translates to CASSLTDRSGSEAFF. Full variable domain (remainder filled in from reference TRBV7-9 and TRBJ1-1): DTGVSQNPRHKITKRGQNVTFRCDPISEHNRLYWYRQTLGQGPEFLTYFQNEAQLEKSRLLSDRFSAERPKGSFSTLEIQRTEQGDSAMYLCASSLTDRSGSEAFFGQGTRLTVV.

In the case of this clonotype: A junction boundary mismatches the germline segment, possibly from a read error. The chain links TRBV7-9 to TRBJ2-7, with 10 bases matching TRBD1. Germline V CDR1 and CDR2: SEHNR, FQNEAQ (reference sequence). This CDR3 region has 15 residues. The CDR3 sequence is CASSRGDRGAYEQYF. For the CDR3, the DNA is TGCGCCAGCAGCCGGGGGGACAGGGGCGCCTACGAGCAGTACTTC. Looking up the rest from reference TRBV7-9 and TRBJ2-7 gives the full variable domain: DTGVSQNPRHKITKRGQNVTFRCDPISEHNRLYWYRQTLGQGPEFLTYFQNEAQLEKSRLLSDRFSAERPKGSFSTLEIQRTEQGDSAMYLCASSRGDRGAYEQYFGPGTRLTVT.

V and J are TRBV7-2 and TRBJ1-4; a possible D gene is TRBD1 (5 bases). The germline V gene has CDR1 SGHTA and CDR2 FQGNSA. Between the trimmed V and J ends, which lost 5 bases and 8 bases, there was a span of 27 bases. CDR3 length equals 18 residues. CDR3 sequence: CASSHTKVGEGIKEKLFF. The CDR3 DNA reads as TGTGCCAGCAGCCATACGAAGGTTGGGGAGGGGATCAAGGAAAAACTGTTTTTT.